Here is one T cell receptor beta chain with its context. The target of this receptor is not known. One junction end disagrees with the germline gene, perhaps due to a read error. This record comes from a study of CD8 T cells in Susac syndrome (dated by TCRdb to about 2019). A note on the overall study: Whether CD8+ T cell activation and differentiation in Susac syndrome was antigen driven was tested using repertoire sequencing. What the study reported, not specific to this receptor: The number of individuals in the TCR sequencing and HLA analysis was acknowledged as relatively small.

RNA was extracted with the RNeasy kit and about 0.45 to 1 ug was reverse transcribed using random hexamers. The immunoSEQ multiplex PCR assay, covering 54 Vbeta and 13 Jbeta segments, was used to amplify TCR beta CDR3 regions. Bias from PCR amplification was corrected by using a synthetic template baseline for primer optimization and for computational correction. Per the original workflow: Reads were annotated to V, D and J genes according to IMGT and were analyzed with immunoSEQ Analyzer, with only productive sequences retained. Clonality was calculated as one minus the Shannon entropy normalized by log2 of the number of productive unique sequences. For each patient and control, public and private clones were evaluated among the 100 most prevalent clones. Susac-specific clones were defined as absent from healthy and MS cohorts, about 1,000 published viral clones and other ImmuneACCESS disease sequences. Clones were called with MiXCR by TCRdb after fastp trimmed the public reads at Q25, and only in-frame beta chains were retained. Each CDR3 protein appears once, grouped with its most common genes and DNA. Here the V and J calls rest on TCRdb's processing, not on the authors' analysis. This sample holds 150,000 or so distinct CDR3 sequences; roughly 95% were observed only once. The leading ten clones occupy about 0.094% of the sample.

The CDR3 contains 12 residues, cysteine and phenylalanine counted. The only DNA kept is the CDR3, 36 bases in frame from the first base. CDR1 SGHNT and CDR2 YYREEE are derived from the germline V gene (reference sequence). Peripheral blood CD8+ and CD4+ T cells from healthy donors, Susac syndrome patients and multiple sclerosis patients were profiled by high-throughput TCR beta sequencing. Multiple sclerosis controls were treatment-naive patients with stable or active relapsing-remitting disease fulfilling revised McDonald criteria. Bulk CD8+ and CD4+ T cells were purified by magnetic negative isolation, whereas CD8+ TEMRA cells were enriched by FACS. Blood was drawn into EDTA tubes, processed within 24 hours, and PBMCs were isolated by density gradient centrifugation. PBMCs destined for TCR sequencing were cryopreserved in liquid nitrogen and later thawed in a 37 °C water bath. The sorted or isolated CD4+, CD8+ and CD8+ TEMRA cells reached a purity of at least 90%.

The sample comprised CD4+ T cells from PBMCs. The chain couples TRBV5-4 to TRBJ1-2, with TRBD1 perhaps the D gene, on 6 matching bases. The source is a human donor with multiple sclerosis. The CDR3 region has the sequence CTSSLGADGYTF. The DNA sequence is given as TGTACCAGCAGCTTGGGGGCAGATGGCTACACCTTC.